The 21 T cell receptor beta chains given below trace back to one sample, sequenced in a study of blood T cell repertoires in COVID-19. The method was immunoSEQ multiplex PCR; TCRdb's version includes in-frame clones alone and lacks a portion of them. The table shows under 85,000 clones, with 65% to 85% occurring only once. The sequencing sample was made of peripheral blood. The receptors were gathered from a man aged 55 to 69 with active or convalescent COVID-19.

The chain joins TRBV3-1 (or the pseudogene TRBV3-2) to TRBJ1-5; D is uncertain. Trimming took 0 bases from V and 2 from J, leaving 17 bases between them. CDR1 LGHDT and CDR2 YNNKEL come from the germline V gene (reference sequence). The CDR3 has 18 residues. The DNA of the CDR3 is TGTGCCAGCAGCCAAGATCTGGAGCCCGCGGGCTGCAATCAGCCCCAGCATTTT. This gives the protein CASSQDLEPAGCNQPQHF.

This chain links TRBV5-1 with TRBJ1-2; TRBD1 agrees at 10 bases. This CDR3 spans 17 amino acids. CDR1 is SGHRS and CDR2 is YFSETQ in the germline V gene. V was clipped by 0 bases and J by 1 base; unmatched bases: 6. Here the CDR3 reads CASSLGQGALLNYGYTF. As DNA, the CDR3 is TGCGCCAGCAGCTTGGGACAGGGGGCGCTCCTTAACTATGGCTACACCTTC.

CDR3 bases: TGCGCCAGCAGCCAGTGGACTGATGATAACTATGGCTACACCTTC. It specifies CASSQWTDDNYGYTF. The J gene is TRBJ1-2, the V gene TRBV4-3, with D uncertain. Germline values: CDR1 LGHNA, CDR2 YSLEER. V shed 3 bases and J shed 1 base, with 12 bases lying between them. The CDR3 loop spans 15 amino acids.

CDR3 sequence: CASSLSQGSADTQYF. The DNA of the CDR3 is TGTGCCAGCAGCCTTAGTCAGGGATCTGCAGATACGCAGTATTTT. The rearrangement uses TRBV6-5 and TRBJ2-3; D is perhaps TRBD1 (5 bases). Per the germline V gene, CDR1 is MNHEY and CDR2 is SVGAGI. Trimming removed 6 bases from V and 4 bases from J, with 17 bases in between. This CDR3 has 15 amino acids.

The chain carries TRBV3-1 (or the pseudogene TRBV3-2) and TRBJ1-2, with D unclear. The CDR3 sequence is 17 residues long. The V end lost 0 bases, the J end lost 2 bases, and 16 bases lay between the germline ends. Looked up from germline, CDR1 is LGHDT and CDR2 is YNNKEL (reference sequence). CDR3: CASSQDEVPVRNYGYTF. As DNA, the CDR3 is TGTGCCAGCAGCCAAGATGAAGTACCAGTACGAAACTATGGCTACACCTTC.

This chain uses TRBV6-5 with TRBJ2-3; 7 bases are a match to TRBD1. V was clipped by 9 bases and J by 2 bases; unmatched bases: 8. CDR1 is MNHEY and CDR2 is SVGAGI in the germline V gene. The CDR3 has 14 residues. This CDR3 is CASTRTGYTDTQYF. The CDR3 coding sequence is TGTGCCAGTACACGGACAGGATACACAGATACGCAGTATTTT.

This clone was counted between two and nine times. The V gene is TRBV5-6, the J gene TRBJ2-5; no clear D gene. The germline V gene encodes CDR1 SGHDT and CDR2 YYEEEE. The CDR3 is 11 amino acids. Trimming shortened V by 5 bases and J by 5 bases, and 7 bases separated the two germline ends. CDR3 in amino acids: CASSTSETQYF. The CDR3 DNA is TGTGCCAGCAGTACATCGGAGACCCAGTACTTC. The complete variable domain, with remaining parts taken from reference TRBV5-6 and TRBJ2-5, reads DAGVTQSPTHLIKTRGQQVTLRCSPKSGHDTVSWYQQALGQGPQFIFQYYEEEERQRGNFPDRFSGHQFPNYSSELNVNALLLGDSALYLCASSTSETQYFGPGTRLLVL.

V gene TRBV2 combines with J gene TRBJ2-7; 10 nucleotides align to TRBD2. The germline V gene has CDR1 SNHLY and CDR2 FYNNEI. V was clipped by 5 bases and J by 2 bases; unmatched bases: 3. There are 14 residues in the CDR3. The CDR3 DNA follows: TGTGCCAGCAGTAGCGGGGGGGGACCCTACGAGCAGTACTTC. Its translation is CASSSGGGPYEQYF.

A single count supports this clone. This chain uses TRBV9 with TRBJ1-1; 7 nucleotides agree with TRBD1. The CDR3 covers 15 residues. The V gene's germline CDR1 is SGDLS and CDR2 YYNGEE. With V trimmed by 3 bases and J by 1 base, 6 bases remained unmatched. CDR3: CASSEGGQPNTEAFF. In DNA form, the CDR3 reads TGTGCCAGCAGCGAGGGGGGACAGCCGAACACTGAAGCTTTCTTT.

The chain carries TRBV25-1 and TRBJ1-2; weak D call: TRBD1 (6 bases). Trimming took 1 base from V and 1 from J, leaving 7 bases between them. CDR3 length equals 14 residues. Germline-derived CDR1 and CDR2 are MGHDK and SYGVNS. CDR3 DNA sequence: TGTGCCAGCAGTGAATCGGGACATAACTATGGCTACACCTTC. Translated, it gives CASSESGHNYGYTF.

The chain combines TRBV2 with TRBJ1-2; 7 positions match TRBD1. V shed 7 bases and J 2 bases; nucleotides not matched to a gene: 10. Germline assignment: CDR1 SNHLY and CDR2 FYNNEI. The CDR3 loop spans 15 amino acids. Written as DNA, the CDR3 is TGTGCCAGCACCACGCGACAGGGTATGAACTATGGCTACACCTTC. This gives the protein CASTTRQGMNYGYTF.

This chain connects TRBV9 to TRBJ2-5, with 7 positions matching TRBD2. Germline values: CDR1 SGDLS, CDR2 YYNGEE. The CDR3 runs 15 residues. The trim removed 0 bases at V and 4 bases at J, leaving 6 bases unmatched. The CDR3 nucleotides are TGTGCCAGCAGCGTAGAGGGAGGGTTGATAGAGACCCAGTACTTC. Its protein product is CASSVEGGLIETQYF.

The chain uses TRBV19 and TRBJ1-5, with a possible D match to TRBD1 (6 bases). Germline CDR1 LNHDA, CDR2 SQIVND (reference sequence). The CDR3 is 14 amino acids. The V and J ends lost 6 bases and 1 base respectively, with 10 bases between them. The CDR3: CASSARGSNQPQHF. CDR3 nucleotide sequence: TGTGCCAGTAGCGCCAGGGGAAGCAATCAGCCCCAGCATTTT.

CDR3 residues: CASTPRPLAGAYNEQFF. For the CDR3, the DNA is TGCGCCAGCACGCCACGCCCACTAGCGGGGGCCTACAATGAGCAGTTCTTC. The chain is built from TRBV5-1 and TRBJ2-1; 11 positions match TRBD2. CDR1 SGHRS and CDR2 YFSETQ come from the germline V gene. The CDR3 is 17 amino acids. V lost 6 bases, J lost 2 bases, and 10 bases stayed unmatched.

This chain connects TRBV2 to TRBJ2-7; D gene unclear. Deletions cut 2 bases from V and 2 bases from J, with 7 bases between. CDR1 is SNHLY, CDR2 FYNNEI, per germline. There are 13 residues in the CDR3. The CDR3 loop is CASSEPQTYEQYF. CDR3 DNA sequence: TGTGCCAGCAGTGAACCACAGACCTACGAGCAGTACTTC. The full variable domain, with the rest looked up from reference TRBV2 and TRBJ2-7, is EPEVTQTPSHQVTQMGQEVILRCVPISNHLYFYWYRQILGQKVEFLVSFYNNEISEKSEIFDDQFSVERPDGSNFTLKIRSTKLEDSAMYFCASSEPQTYEQYFGPGTRLTVT.

The chain employs TRBV10-2 and TRBJ1-6; 8 nucleotides agree with TRBD1. From germline, CDR1 is WSHSY and CDR2 SAAADI. J lost 7 bases, V lost 6 bases, and 2 bases had no gene match. This CDR3 is built from 13 residues. CDR3 bases: TGCGCCAGCAGGGGACAGGAAAATTCACCCCTCCACTTT. It translates to CASRGQENSPLHF.

A single count supports this clone. This chain uses TRBV6-2 or TRBV6-3 with TRBJ2-1, with TRBD1 as a possible D gene (6 bases). V shed 6 bases and J shed 7 bases, with 16 bases lying between them. There are 14 residues in the CDR3. Germline CDR1 MNHEY, CDR2 SVGEGT. The DNA of the CDR3 is TGTGCCAGCAGCCCACAGGGTTTGATGAATGAGCAGTTCTTC. As protein: CASSPQGLMNEQFF.

The chain links TRBV27 to TRBJ1-5; 7 bases align to TRBD1. CDR3 size: 14 residues. Trimming cost V 3 bases and J 8 bases; bases outside gene matches: 7. Germline V gene sequence: CDR1 MNHEY, CDR2 SMNVEV (reference sequence). The CDR3 coding sequence is TGTGCCAGCAGTTTGCTGGGACAGTACGAGCCCCAGCATTTT. Protein: CASSLLGQYEPQHF.

The gene calls are TRBV11-1 and TRBJ2-7, with 11 bases that match TRBD1. In germline, CDR1 is SGHAT, CDR2 FQDESV (reference sequence). The CDR3 totals 16 residues. Germline trimming cut 5 bases from V and 2 bases from J; bases unmatched to any gene: 8. The DNA for the CDR3 is TGTGCCAGCAGCACTGCCGGGACAGGGGGGCCCTACGAGCAGTACTTC. Encoded protein: CASSTAGTGGPYEQYF.

The CDR3 bases are TGTGCCTGGTTTTCAGGGGGCCAAGGCTACACCTTC. It is translated as CAWFSGGQGYTF. This chain joins TRBV30 and TRBJ1-2; 8 bases are shared with TRBD1. The germline V gene has CDR1 GTSNPN and CDR2 SVGIG (reference sequence). The CDR3 sequence is 12 residues long. With 5 bases clipped from V and 8 bases from J, the junction kept 7 bases outside the gene matches.

In this sample, this clone turned up a few times. The chain combines TRBV13 with TRBJ1-5, with 8 bases lining up with TRBD1. V trimming: 4 bases; J trimming: 0 bases; junction bases outside the gene matches: 5. Germline CDR1 PRHDT, CDR2 FYEKMQ (reference sequence). This CDR3 contains 16 residues. CDR3: CASSSDRGYSNQPQHF. In DNA form, the CDR3 reads TGTGCCAGCAGCTCAGACAGGGGCTATAGCAATCAGCCCCAGCATTTT.